What follows are 20 T cell receptor beta chains derived from one specimen sequenced in a study of blood T cell repertoires in COVID-19. Produced via immunoSEQ multiplex PCR; TCRdb's table is partial and in-frame only. The profile shows 150,000 to 200,000 clones, nearly 85% of them singletons. Sequencing input: peripheral blood. Source of these receptors: a woman in her twenties or thirties with acute or convalescent COVID-19.

The gene calls are TRBV9 and TRBJ2-2; 10 bases are a match to TRBD2. This CDR3 has 17 amino acids. The germline gives CDR1 SGDLS, CDR2 YYNGEE. With V trimmed by 0 bases and J by 3 bases, 5 bases remained unmatched. CDR3 loop: CASSVVLLAGDTGELFF. The CDR3 DNA reads TGTGCCAGCAGCGTAGTCCTGCTAGCGGGGGACACCGGGGAGCTGTTTTTT. Full variable domain (missing parts from reference TRBV9 and TRBJ2-2): DSGVTQTPKHLITATGQRVTLRCSPRSGDLSVYWYQQSLDQGLQFLIQYYNGEERAKGNILERFSAQQFPDLHSELNLSSLELGDSALYFCASSVVLLAGDTGELFFGEGSRLTVL.

J is TRBJ2-7 and V is TRBV11-2; tentative D call: TRBD2 (5 bases). The V end was cut by 1 base, the J end by 2 bases, with 15 bases between. This CDR3 contains 16 residues. Germline CDR1 SGHAT, CDR2 FQNNGV. The CDR3 spells CASSLVPDSVPYEQYF. CDR3 sequence (DNA): TGTGCCAGCAGCTTAGTACCGGACTCGGTTCCCTACGAGCAGTACTTC.

This clone showed up just once. The rearrangement joins TRBV11-2 to TRBJ1-6; 9 positions match TRBD1. The V segment lost 1 base and the J segment 9 bases; nucleotides outside the gene matches: 7. There are 16 residues in the CDR3. CDR1 and CDR2 from the germline V gene are SGHAT and FQNNGV. CDR3 amino acids: CASSLGGQGLRSPLHF. The DNA for the CDR3 is TGTGCCAGCAGCTTAGGGGGACAGGGCTTACGTTCACCCCTCCACTTT.

This clone came up a few times. This chain links TRBV14 with TRBJ1-1; weak D call: TRBD1 (5 bases). The CDR3 runs 14 residues. Deletions cut 3 bases from V and 5 bases from J, with 13 bases between. The V gene's germline CDR1 is SGHDN and CDR2 FVKESK. DNA of the CDR3: TGTGCCAGCAGCCATCGGGGGTTGGAAACTGAAGCTTTCTTT. Amino acid sequence: CASSHRGLETEAFF.

CDR3 amino acids: CASSARQGADTQYF. CDR3 nucleotides: TGTGCCAGCAGTGCCCGACAGGGGGCGGATACGCAGTATTTT. The V call is TRBV28, the J call TRBJ2-3; 10 bases agree with TRBD1. With V trimmed by 5 bases and J by 6 bases, 5 bases remained unmatched. The CDR3 totals 14 residues. CDR1 is MDHEN, CDR2 SYDVKM, per germline. The full variable domain, in which reference TRBV28 and TRBJ2-3 provide the parts outside the CDR3, is DVKVTQSSRYLVKRTGEKVFLECVQDMDHENMFWYRQDPGLGLRLIYFSYDVKMKEKGDIPEGYSVSREKKERFSLILESASTNQTSMYLCASSARQGADTQYFGPGTRLTVL.

V and J are TRBV27 and TRBJ2-1, with a possible D match to TRBD2 (5 bases). V lost 3 bases, J lost 0 bases, and 12 bases lay in between. The CDR3 loop spans 16 amino acids. Germline lookup yields CDR1 MNHEY and CDR2 SMNVEV (reference sequence). The CDR3 reads CASSFIGGSSYNEQFF. The DNA for the CDR3 is TGTGCCAGCAGTTTCATCGGAGGAAGCTCCTACAATGAGCAGTTCTTC.

The V gene is TRBV7-8, the J gene TRBJ1-1; TRBD1 agrees at 7 bases. The CDR3 has 13 residues. Per the germline V gene, CDR1 is SGHVS and CDR2 is FQNEAQ. J gave up 7 bases and V 1 base, and 3 bases lay outside the gene matches. The CDR3 DNA sequence: TGTGCCAGCAGCTTAGGACAGGGCCTTGAAGCTTTCTTT. Translating it yields CASSLGQGLEAFF.

The chain is built from TRBV6-5 and TRBJ2-1; TRBD2 is a possible D gene (6 bases). The CDR3 covers 14 residues. V gave up 7 bases and J gave up 6 bases, with 16 bases separating them. The V gene's germline CDR1 is MNHEY and CDR2 SVGAGI. CDR3 bases: TGTGCCAGCACCTTTGGAGGGCCAACCAATGAGCAGTTCTTC. It translates to CASTFGGPTNEQFF.

This clone has a single count. The chain is built from TRBV3-1 (or the pseudogene TRBV3-2) and TRBJ1-6, with no clear D. V lost 4 bases and J lost 12, with 13 bases in between. The CDR3 is made up of 13 amino acids. Germline assignment: CDR1 LGHDT and CDR2 YNNKEL (reference sequence). CDR3 DNA sequence: TGTGCCAGCAGCCCGGGTGCACTGGAACCCCTCCACTTT. It translates to CASSPGALEPLHF.

The chain uses TRBV12-5 and TRBJ1-3, with a tentative D call TRBD1 (5 bases). V dropped 5 bases and J dropped 2 bases, with 10 bases sitting between them. Per the germline V gene, CDR1 is LGHNT and CDR2 is FRNRAP. The CDR3 consists of 14 residues. In DNA form, the CDR3 reads TGTGCTAGTGGTACAGGAGTAGCTGGAAACACCATATATTTT. Its protein is CASGTGVAGNTIYF. Complete variable domain (other parts from reference TRBV12-5 and TRBJ1-3): DARVTQTPRHKVTEMGQEVTMRCQPILGHNTVFWYRQTMMQGLELLAYFRNRAPLDDSGMPKDRFSAEMPDATLATLKIQPSEPRDSAVYFCASGTGVAGNTIYFGEGSWLTVV.

This clone is a singleton in its sample. The chain employs TRBV6-2 or TRBV6-3 and TRBJ2-7; TRBD1 aligns across 7 bases. The J segment lost 2 bases and the V segment lost 5 bases, leaving 6 bases of the junction unmatched. The CDR3 contains 14 residues. Germline loops: CDR1 MNHEY, CDR2 SVGEGT. The CDR3 region is CASSQQGLPYEQYF. In DNA form, the CDR3 reads TGTGCCAGCAGTCAACAGGGGTTACCCTACGAGCAGTACTTC.

This chain joins TRBV9 and TRBJ1-3, with TRBD1 matching 7 bases. V lost 3 bases and J lost 8; bases outside the gene matches: 17. Germline V gives CDR1 SGDLS, CDR2 YYNGEE. The CDR3 sequence is 17 residues long. CDR3: CASSAGQLSLARHTIYF. The CDR3 DNA reads as TGTGCCAGCAGCGCGGGACAGCTTTCCCTCGCGAGACACACCATATATTTT.

The V gene is TRBV7-8, the J gene TRBJ2-7; D not resolved. V shed 5 bases and J shed 0 bases, with 5 bases lying between them. CDR1 SGHVS and CDR2 FQNEAQ come from the germline V gene. The CDR3 covers 12 residues. The CDR3 DNA is TGTGCCAGCAGCCGGAGCTCCTACGAGCAGTACTTC. Protein product: CASSRSSYEQYF. The variable domain in full, with the rest retrieved from reference TRBV7-8 and TRBJ2-7, is GAGVSQSPRYKVAKRGQDVALRCDPISGHVSLFWYQQALGQGPEFLTYFQNEAQLDKSGLPSDRFFAERPEGSVSTLKIQRTQQEDSAVYLCASSRSSYEQYFGPGTRLTVT.

The chain couples TRBV19 to TRBJ1-2, with 8 nucleotides matching TRBD1. V lost 4 bases, J lost 7 bases, and 8 bases stayed unmatched. This CDR3 region has 14 residues. Germline V gives CDR1 LNHDA, CDR2 SQIVND (reference sequence). The CDR3 is CASSTDRVSVGYTF. The CDR3 DNA is TGTGCCAGTAGTACGGACAGGGTCTCAGTTGGCTACACCTTC.

The chain couples TRBV24-1 to TRBJ2-7, with no clear D. Germline assignment: CDR1 KGHDR and CDR2 SFDVKD. Trimming cost V 3 bases and J 2 bases, with 13 bases left between them. There are 15 residues in the CDR3. The CDR3, as DNA: TGTGCCACCAGTGATCCCCGAGCGCTACCCTACGAGCAGTACTTC. Translated, it gives CATSDPRALPYEQYF.

CDR3 protein: CSASTGLVYNSPLHF. The CDR3, as DNA: TGCAGTGCTAGTACAGGGCTCGTCTATAATTCACCCCTCCACTTT. The V call is TRBV20-1, the J call TRBJ1-6; the D gene is possibly TRBD1 (6 bases). Germline CDR1 is DFQATT and CDR2 is SNEGSKA (reference sequence). The V and J ends lost 3 bases and 3 bases respectively, with 12 bases between them. The CDR3 totals 15 residues.

This chain links TRBV18 with TRBJ1-2; 8 nucleotides line up with TRBD1. CDR3 size: 15 residues. Germline values: CDR1 KGHSH, CDR2 LQKENI. Trimming took 4 bases from V and 6 from J; bases not matched to a gene: 10. The CDR3 spells CASSLTGGQGNGYTF. CDR3 DNA: TGTGCCAGCTCACTTACGGGAGGACAGGGTAATGGCTACACCTTC.

The chain has TRBV6-2 or TRBV6-3 and TRBJ2-1; TRBD2 is a possible D gene (6 bases). V lost 6 bases to trimming and J lost 0 bases, with 9 bases between them. CDR3 length: 14 residues. Germline V gene sequence: CDR1 MNHEY, CDR2 SVGEGT. CDR3 coding DNA: TGTGCCAGCAGCCACGGGAGCTCCTACAATGAGCAGTTCTTC. Translating it yields CASSHGSSYNEQFF.

J is TRBJ2-3 and V is TRBV7-3, with D possibly being TRBD2 (6 bases). The CDR3 sequence is 12 residues long. Trimming cost V 5 bases and J 3 bases, with 6 bases left between them. Germline V gene sequence: CDR1 SGHTA, CDR2 FQGTGA. CDR3 sequence (DNA): TGTGCCAGCAGCGCGGGGACAGATACGCAGTATTTT. Protein sequence: CASSAGTDTQYF.

This rearrangement joins TRBV29-1 to TRBJ1-2; D not certain. With 6 bases removed from V and 5 bases from J, the gap between germline ends came to 4 bases. The germline gives CDR1 SQVTM, CDR2 ANQGSEA. This CDR3 spans 9 amino acids. CDR3 in DNA: TGCAGCGTCTCGTATGGCTACACCTTC. Its translation: CSVSYGYTF.